These 16 T cell receptor beta chains were all obtained from the same sample, sequenced in a study of blood T cells in healthy people across ages. Then a second PCR, running roughly 7 to 11 cycles, was carried out with a sample-barcoded 5' primer and a J-beta primer mix. TCRdb processed the 5' RACE reads anew with MiXCR; each CDR3 protein has one entry. The sample contains some 690,000 distinct CDR3 sequences, 22% of which appear only once. Sequencing was performed on blood. The receptors here all came from a man aged 65-85 years in good health.

This clonotype was detected a few times. The rearrangement joins TRBV5-1 to TRBJ2-2; D remains unclear. V lost 3 bases and J 1 base, leaving 4 bases between the germline ends. CDR3 length: 13 residues. Per the germline V gene, CDR1 is SGHRS and CDR2 is YFSETQ. The CDR3, as DNA: TGCGCCAGCAGCTGGGAGAACACCGGGGAGCTGTTTTTT. Encoded protein: CASSWENTGELFF.

The J gene is TRBJ2-3, the V gene TRBV12-5; the D is unclear. The CDR3 length is 15 residues. The germline V gene encodes CDR1 LGHNT and CDR2 FRNRAP. Trimming stripped 2 bases from V and 5 bases from J, with 14 bases between. This chain's CDR3 is CASGLLPTMGDTQYF. Here the CDR3 DNA reads TGTGCTAGTGGTTTGTTACCGACCATGGGAGATACGCAGTATTTT.

The chain is built from TRBV7-2 and TRBJ2-5; perhaps TRBD2 as D (5 bases). The DNA matches TRBJ2-1 better at its end, which makes the J call doubtful. The germline CDR1 and CDR2 sequences are SGHTA and FQGNSA. The CDR3 extends over 14 amino acids. CDR3 sequence (DNA): TGTGCCAGCAGCTTTTTGCGGGCCTACAATGAGCAGTTCTTC. This codes for CASSFLRAYNEQFF.

This clonotype appeared many times. V gene TRBV18 combines with J gene TRBJ1-5; D perhaps matches TRBD1 (6 bases). There are 13 residues in the CDR3. V lost 3 bases and J 5 bases, leaving 8 bases between the germline ends. The V gene's germline CDR1 is KGHSH and CDR2 LQKENI. The CDR3 sequence is CASSPSGDQPQHF. The CDR3 nucleotides are TGTGCCAGCTCACCTTCAGGGGATCAGCCCCAGCATTTT.

The rearrangement links TRBV20-1 to TRBJ1-2; D is perhaps TRBD1 (5 bases). This CDR3 has 16 amino acids. The V gene lost 5 bases and the J gene lost 4 bases, with 23 bases spanning the gap. The germline CDR1 and CDR2 sequences are DFQATT and SNEGSKA (reference sequence). CDR3 sequence: CSALPPGRAPGYGYTF. Here the CDR3 DNA reads TGCAGTGCTCTCCCCCCGGGCAGGGCCCCTGGCTATGGCTACACCTTC.

The chain carries TRBV4-3 and TRBJ1-2; 7 bases fit TRBD1. Trimming cost V 4 bases and J 4 bases; bases outside gene matches: 9. Germline V CDR1 and CDR2: LGHNA, YSLEER. The CDR3 spans 15 residues. The CDR3, as DNA: TGCGCCAGCAGCCCCGGGACAGACCGTTCCTATGGCTACACCTTC. Its protein is CASSPGTDRSYGYTF.

The gene calls are TRBV3-1 and TRBJ1-2, with no clear D. V lost 0 bases and J 4 bases, leaving 6 bases between the germline ends. The CDR3 extends over 13 amino acids. Germline V gene sequence: CDR1 LGHDT, CDR2 YNNKEL (reference sequence). CDR3 coding DNA: TGTGCCAGCAGCCAAGATGACGCCTATGGCTACACCTTC. Amino acids: CASSQDDAYGYTF.

This rearrangement joins TRBV4-3 to TRBJ1-1; 7 bases map to TRBD1. The length of the CDR3 is 17 residues. Germline CDR1 and CDR2: LGHNA and YSLEER. V dropped 4 bases and J dropped 5; count of bases not matched to a gene: 16. Here the CDR3 reads CASSPQQYIQGVTEAFF. The CDR3 DNA follows: TGCGCCAGCAGCCCGCAACAATATATCCAGGGGGTAACTGAAGCTTTCTTT.

V and J are TRBV12-3 or TRBV12-4 and TRBJ2-7, with 10 bases that match TRBD2. With V trimmed by 4 bases and J by 3 bases, 15 bases remained unmatched. The CDR3 has 18 amino acids. The CDR3 DNA reads TGTGCCAGCAGTTCCGGGACTAGCGTTACCCCTGGGGACTACGAGCAGTACTTC. Protein sequence: CASSSGTSVTPGDYEQYF.

This rearrangement joins TRBV7-2 to TRBJ1-2; 9 positions agree with TRBD1. CDR3 length equals 18 residues. Germline V CDR1 and CDR2: SGHTA, FQGNSA. After removal of 5 bases from V and 1 base from J, the junction contained 14 bases not matched to a gene. The chain's CDR3 is CASSPRPGQGPINYGYTF. CDR3 in DNA: TGTGCCAGCAGCCCCCGTCCAGGACAGGGGCCGATTAACTATGGCTACACCTTC.

There are a few counts of this clonotype. This chain links TRBV7-2 with TRBJ1-6; TRBD1 might be the D (6 bases). The germline V gene has CDR1 SGHTA and CDR2 FQGNSA. Trimming removed 3 bases from V and 5 bases from J, with 11 bases in between. This CDR3 contains 15 residues. The CDR3 spells CASSLIGTNNSPLHF. CDR3 DNA sequence: TGTGCCAGCAGCTTGATCGGGACAAATAATTCACCCCTCCACTTT.

This CDR3 reads CSAQLGIGTEQFF. The DNA of the CDR3 is TGCAGTGCGCAGTTAGGTATAGGAACTGAGCAGTTCTTC. This chain links TRBV20-1 with TRBJ2-5; D uncertain. The J call may not be correct, given that the DNA end is closer to TRBJ2-1. In germline, CDR1 is DFQATT, CDR2 SNEGSKA (reference sequence). The CDR3 consists of 13 residues.

The chain links TRBV5-1 to TRBJ2-7; 8 bases are a match to TRBD1. Germline V lookup: CDR1 SGHRS, CDR2 YFSETQ. The CDR3 consists of 15 residues. V shed 4 bases and J 5 bases; nucleotides not matched to a gene: 11. The CDR3 nucleotides read TGCGCCAGCAGCACCGCGAGACAGGGGTCAAACGAGCAGTACTTC. Translated, it gives CASSTARQGSNEQYF.

The CDR3: CASSFGDGRLLEQYF. CDR3 DNA sequence: TGCGCCAGCAGCTTTGGGGACGGTAGATTGCTCGAGCAGTACTTC. The rearrangement joins TRBV5-1 to TRBJ2-7; either TRBD1 or TRBD2 may supply D (5 bases each). Between the trimmed V and J ends, which lost 2 bases and 6 bases, there was a span of 18 bases. Looked up from germline, CDR1 is SGHRS and CDR2 is YFSETQ. This CDR3 comprises 15 residues.

The chain uses TRBV12-3 or TRBV12-4 and TRBJ2-3; D is uncertain. The V end was cut by 10 bases, the J end by 0 bases, with 14 bases between. This CDR3 is 14 amino acids long. CDR3 coding DNA: TGTGCCACCAGAGATGGTCCTAGCACAGATACGCAGTATTTT. Its protein is CATRDGPSTDTQYF.

This clonotype was counted only a few times. The chain uses TRBV12-3 or TRBV12-4 and TRBJ2-1; a possible D gene is TRBD2 (5 bases). The CDR3 loop spans 12 amino acids. Trimming cost V 8 bases and J 8 bases, with 13 bases left between them. The CDR3 region is CASSPLGDEQFF. The CDR3 DNA reads as TGTGCCAGCTCACCATTGGGAGATGAGCAGTTCTTC.